What follows are 10 T cell receptor beta chains derived from one specimen sequenced in a study of tumor-infiltrating lymphocytes in primary liver carcinoma. Priming with a constant-region primer yielded TCR beta cDNA from around 0.45 ug total RNA. The TCR beta library was amplified through three nested multiplex PCR rounds in a modified ARM-PCR procedure. PCR rounds one and two used TRBV1-TRBV30 forward primers with a C-beta reverse primer for around 11 cycles each. TCRdb independently ran MiXCR on the multiplex PCR reads; one entry per CDR3 protein. This sample yields around 50,000 distinct CDR3 sequences, of which about 80% are seen a single time; over 25% belongs to the top ten. Total RNA and DNA came together from around 18-30 mg of bulk tissue without cell sorting. Sample: liver tumor tissue from sampling region 3. The subset here: tumor region T3, left-lateral pole. The receptors here all came from a middle-aged man with primary liver carcinoma and hepatitis B virus infection.

Notes on this clonotype: The CDR3 does not close with the conserved phenylalanine or tryptophan, likely indicating a read error. The V gene is TRBV6-6, the J gene TRBJ1-1; the D gene is possibly TRBD1 (5 bases). CDR3 length: 15 amino acids. CDR1 and CDR2 from the germline V gene are MNHNY and SVGAGI (reference sequence). The V and J ends lost 6 bases and 10 bases respectively, with 24 bases between them. The CDR3 DNA reads as TGTGCCAGCAGGTCGGGGGTAGTGGCGCCCACCGGAGCTTTCCTT. Translation: CASRSGVVAPTGAFL.

A note on this clonotype: Germline is not matched at one junction end, which may reflect a read error. V gene TRBV30 combines with J gene TRBJ2-7, with a possible D match to TRBD1 (6 bases). Germline loops: CDR1 GTSNPN, CDR2 SVGIG (reference sequence). The CDR3 is 13 amino acids. CDR3 bases: TGTGCCTGGAGTGTGGGACACACCTATGAGCAGTACTTC. Amino acid sequence: CAWSVGHTYEQYF.

Points on this clonotype: In this CDR3 the conserved last residue, phenylalanine or tryptophan, is missing, so a read error is likely. The DNA is left out, because the CDR3 cannot be placed on it with certainty; the CDR3 is given as TCRdb lists it. The chain combines TRBV11-1 with TRBJ1-1. 13 amino acids form the CDR3, both terminal residues included. The germline gives CDR1 SGHAT, CDR2 FQDESV (reference sequence). CDR3 residues: CASSSILNTEAFL.

Details on this clonotype: Given a much more abundant clone one base away, this may be a read error. The chain combines TRBV28 with TRBJ2-7, with a weak D call TRBD1 (5 bases). The CDR3 consists of 14 residues. Germline V gene sequence: CDR1 MDHEN, CDR2 SYDVKM. CDR3: CVSSLNQGYYEQYF. The CDR3, as DNA: TGTGTCAGCAGTTTGAACCAGGGTTACTACGAGCAGTACTTC.

V gene TRBV6-2 or TRBV6-3 combines with J gene TRBJ1-1; the D is unclear. V was clipped by 1 base and J by 5 bases, with 17 bases between them. This CDR3 contains 16 residues. Germline CDR1 and CDR2: MNHEY and SVGEGT. Here the CDR3 DNA reads TGTGCCAGCAGTTACTATTTCCGGGTAGAAGAGACTGAAGCTTTCTTT. Translation gives CASSYYFRVEETEAFF.

On this clonotype: This could be a read error, since a much larger clone is one nucleotide away. V is TRBV28 and J is TRBJ2-7, with TRBD1 as a possible D gene (5 bases). V was pared by 6 bases and J by 4 bases, with 19 bases between. CDR1 and CDR2 (germline): MDHEN, SYDVKM. CDR3 size: 15 residues. CDR3 sequence (DNA): TGTGCCAGCAGCACACAAAAGGGGCAACCTTACGAGCAGTACTTC. This translates into CASSTQKGQPYEQYF.

Ten or more counts support this clonotype. The V and J genes are TRBV7-2 and TRBJ2-1; possible D gene TRBD1, 5 bases. Germline V lookup: CDR1 SGHTA, CDR2 FQGNSA. There are 15 residues in the CDR3. With 2 bases removed from V and 5 bases from J, the gap between germline ends came to 13 bases. CDR3 residues: CASSLYSGLNNEQFF. CDR3 nucleotides: TGTGCCAGCAGCTTATATTCAGGGCTTAACAATGAGCAGTTCTTC.

Of note for this clonotype: The CDR3 end shows no conserved phenylalanine or tryptophan, and so a read error is likely. CDR3 in amino acids: CARSTGRLPEPQHS. The CDR3 DNA is TGTGCCAGGAGCACCGGACGGCTTCCCGAACCCCAGCATTCT. This chain joins TRBV11-2 and TRBJ1-5; D is ambiguous. Germline V lookup: CDR1 SGHAT, CDR2 FQNNGV. V was clipped by 9 bases and J by 10 bases, with 22 bases between them. The CDR3 spans 14 residues.

This chain uses TRBV6-6 with TRBJ1-5; unclear D gene. The V and J ends lost 6 bases and 7 bases respectively, with 10 bases between them. The CDR3 has 12 amino acids. Germline V gene lookup returns CDR1 MNHNY and CDR2 SVGAGI (reference sequence). This chain's CDR3 is CASSYEEQPQHF. CDR3 DNA: TGTGCCAGCAGCTACGAAGAGCAGCCCCAGCATTTT.

The chain is built from TRBV28 and TRBJ1-1, with TRBD1 as a possible D gene (6 bases). Germline loops: CDR1 MDHEN, CDR2 SYDVKM. Trimming cost V 7 bases and J 5 bases, with 23 bases left between them. This CDR3 spans 16 amino acids. CDR3 in amino acids: CASTPAFVGAGTEAFF. The CDR3 nucleotides read TGTGCCAGCACCCCTGCCTTTGTGGGGGCGGGGACTGAAGCTTTCTTT.